The rows below give T cell receptor beta chains drawn from one sample of a study of PD-1 blockade in classical Hodgkin lymphoma. TCRdb's table, derived via immunoSEQ multiplex PCR, lists solely in-frame clones and lacks some. The sample has approximately 98,000 clones; about 89% are singletons. Source: peripheral blood mononuclear cells (PBMCs), taken before the second cycle of nivolumab. The receptors shown here come from a human donor with classical Hodgkin lymphoma. CDR3s include the opening cysteine and the closing phenylalanine or tryptophan. D genes are given only for firm matches. Clone sizes are given selectively: once, few, many, or a class where the clone is expanded.

V gene	D gene	J gene	clone size	CDR3 DNA	CDR3 protein
TRBV2	NA	TRBJ1-2	NA	TGTGCCAGCAGTGAATTCAGCGGCCAAAACTATGGCTACACCTTC	CASSEFSGQNYGYTF
TRBV27	TRBD1	TRBJ1-2	NA	TGTGCCAGCAGTACCCGGACAGGGTCGGGCTATGGCTACACCTTC	CASSTRTGSGYGYTF
TRBV5-1	TRBD2	TRBJ2-5	once	TGCGCCAGCAGCTTGGGGCTTGGACTAGCGGAGACCCAGTACTTC	CASSLGLGLAETQYF
TRBV28	NA	TRBJ1-5	once	TGTGCCAGCAGTCCCCTCCAGGCCCAGCCCCAGCATTTT	CASSPLQAQPQHF
TRBV10-3	TRBD2	TRBJ2-1	NA	TGTGCCATCAGAGATCCTAGCGGGAGTAAGGACAATGAGCAGTTCTTC	CAIRDPSGSKDNEQFF
TRBV6-5	NA	TRBJ1-2	NA	TGTGCCAGCAGTTCCCTCCCTGGCTACACCTTC	CASSSLPGYTF
TRBV11-1	NA	TRBJ1-1	NA	TGTGCCAGCAGCTCATGGACCGTTGAAGCTTTCTTT	CASSSWTVEAFF
TRBV5-1	NA	TRBJ2-7	once	TGCGCCAGCAGCTTCGCGAGGGCCTACGAGCAGTACTTC	CASSFARAYEQYF
TRBV30	NA	TRBJ1-2	NA	TGTGCCTGGAGTCGACAGCTGCTTGGATATGGCTACACCTTC	CAWSRQLLGYGYTF
TRBV18	TRBD1	TRBJ1-5	NA	TGTGCCAGCTCATCGAGACAGGGGCCCGTTCAGCCCCAGCATTTT	CASSSRQGPVQPQHF
TRBV29-1	TRBD1	TRBJ1-5	few	TGTGGGACAGAGCCCCAGCATTTT	CGTEPQHF
TRBV28	NA	TRBJ1-2	NA	TGTGCCAGCAGTTTCTCCCCTAACTATGGCTACACCTTC	CASSFSPNYGYTF
TRBV9	TRBD2	TRBJ2-3	NA	TGTGCCAGCAGCCCCGGGACTACGAACACAGATACGCAGTATTTT	CASSPGTTNTDTQYF
TRBV18	NA	TRBJ1-5	few	TGTGCCAGCTCACCGGACAGAGGAATTCAGCCCCAGCATTTT	CASSPDRGIQPQHF
TRBV14	TRBD1	TRBJ1-3	NA	TGTGCCAGCAGCCAAGAAATTCCGACAGGGGCTGGAAACACCATATATTTT	CASSQEIPTGAGNTIYF
TRBV29-1	NA	TRBJ2-1	once	TGCAGCGTTTCCAGACAGCTAGGGCAGTTCTTC	CSVSRQLGQFF
TRBV11-3	NA	TRBJ2-1	NA	TGTGCCAGCAGCTTTGGGCTAGCCCCGTACAATGAGCAGTTCTTC	CASSFGLAPYNEQFF
TRBV5-6	NA	TRBJ2-3	NA	TGTGCCAGCAGCTTAAGGGGTCTTGACACAGATACGCAGTATTTT	CASSLRGLDTDTQYF